This record covers a single T cell receptor beta chain. Its antigen is not known. These donors counted as nominally healthy when sampled, but unrecorded immune exposures were likely. The data are from a study of cytomegalovirus exposure and HLA in healthy donors. Notes on the study in general: A list of 150 to 200 TCR beta chains associated with cytomegalovirus was given. Per published reports, the classifier diagnosed cytomegalovirus status with high specificity and sensitivity. Across donors, sequencing depth was assumed by presence/absence analyses to be roughly uniform.

CDR1 and CDR2 from the germline V gene are SGDLS and YYNGEE. The CDR3 is 15 amino acids. The trim removed 0 bases at V and 4 bases at J, leaving 2 bases unmatched. Both 60 Vbeta primers and 13 Jbeta primers went into the PCR. Some clones are missing from TCRdb's copy, which holds only in-frame ones; the method was immunoSEQ multiplex PCR. The sample records 180,000 or so clones, around a tenth being singletons. This TCR was recovered from a woman aged 25 to 39 in good health and CMV-seropositive. Sequencing was done on a sample of PBMCs. The V call is TRBV9, the J call TRBJ2-7; 12 nucleotides agree with TRBD2. CDR3 in amino acids: CASSVASGRAYEQYF. CDR3 DNA: TGTGCCAGCAGCGTAGCTAGCGGGAGGGCTTACGAGCAGTACTTC.